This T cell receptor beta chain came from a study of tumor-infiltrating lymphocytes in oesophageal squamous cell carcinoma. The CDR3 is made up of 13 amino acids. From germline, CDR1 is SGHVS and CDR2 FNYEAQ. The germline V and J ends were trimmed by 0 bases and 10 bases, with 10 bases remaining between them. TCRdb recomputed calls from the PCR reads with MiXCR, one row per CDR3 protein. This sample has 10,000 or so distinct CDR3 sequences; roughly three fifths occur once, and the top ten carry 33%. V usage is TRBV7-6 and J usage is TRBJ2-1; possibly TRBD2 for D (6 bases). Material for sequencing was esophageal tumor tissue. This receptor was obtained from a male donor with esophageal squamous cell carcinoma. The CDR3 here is CASSLASLAEQFF. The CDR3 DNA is TGTGCCAGCAGCTTAGCGTCGCTAGCGGAGCAGTTCTTC. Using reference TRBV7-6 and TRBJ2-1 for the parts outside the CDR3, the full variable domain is GAGVSQSPRYKVTKRGQDVALRCDPISGHVSLYWYRQALGQGPEFLTYFNYEAQQDKSGLPNDRFSAERPEGSISTLTIQRTEQRDSAMYRCASSLASLAEQFFGPGTRLTVL.